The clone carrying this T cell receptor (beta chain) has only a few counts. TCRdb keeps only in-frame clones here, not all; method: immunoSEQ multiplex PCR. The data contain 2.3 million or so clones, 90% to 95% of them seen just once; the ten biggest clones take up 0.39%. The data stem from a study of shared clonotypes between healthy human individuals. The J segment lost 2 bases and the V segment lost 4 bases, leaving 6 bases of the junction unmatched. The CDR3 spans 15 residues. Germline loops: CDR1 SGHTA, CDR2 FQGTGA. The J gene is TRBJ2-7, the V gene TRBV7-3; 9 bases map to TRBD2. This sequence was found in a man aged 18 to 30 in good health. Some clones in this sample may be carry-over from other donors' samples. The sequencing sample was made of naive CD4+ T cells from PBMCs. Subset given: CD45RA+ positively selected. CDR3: CASSSGLAAPYEQYF. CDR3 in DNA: TGTGCCAGCAGCTCGGGACTAGCTGCCCCCTACGAGCAGTACTTC.